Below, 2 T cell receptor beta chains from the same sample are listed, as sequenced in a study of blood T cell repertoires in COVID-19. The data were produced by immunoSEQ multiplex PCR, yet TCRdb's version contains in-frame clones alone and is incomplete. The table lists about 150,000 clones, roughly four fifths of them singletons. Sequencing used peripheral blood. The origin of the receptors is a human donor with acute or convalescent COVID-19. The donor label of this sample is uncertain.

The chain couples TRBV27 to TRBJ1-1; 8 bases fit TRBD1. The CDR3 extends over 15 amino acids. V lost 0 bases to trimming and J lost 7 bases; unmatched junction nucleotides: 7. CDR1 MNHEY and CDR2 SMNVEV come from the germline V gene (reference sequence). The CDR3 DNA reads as TGTGCCAGCAGTTTATCGGCAGGGGGCTATGGTGAAGCTTTCTTT. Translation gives CASSLSAGGYGEAFF.

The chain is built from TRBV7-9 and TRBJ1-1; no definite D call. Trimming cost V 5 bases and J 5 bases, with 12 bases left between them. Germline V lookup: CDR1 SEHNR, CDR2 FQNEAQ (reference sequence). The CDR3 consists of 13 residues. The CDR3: CASSAPYGTEAFF. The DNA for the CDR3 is TGTGCCAGCAGCGCACCCTACGGTACTGAAGCTTTCTTT.